This section outlines one T cell receptor beta chain sequence together with its context. Its antigen is not yet known. No base quality values were provided; no much bigger clone lies one nucleotide off. Relative to germline, V is 7 bases shorter and J is 10 bases shorter, with 19 bases between their ends. Spanning cysteine to phenylalanine, the CDR3 consists of 13 amino acids. Only CDR3 DNA remains: 39 bases, in frame from the first base. These data belong to a study of blood T cell repertoires in COVID-19 (dated by TCRdb to the early 2020s). About the investigation overall: Samples from collaborators originated in the United States, Italy and Spain and spanned both the acute and convalescent phases of COVID-19. The material from the prospective study consisted of cDNA or gDNA derived from T cells, B-cell-depleted T cells, or PBMCs. The dataset comprised deeply sampled blood TCRbeta repertoires from subjects exposed to, actively infected with, or recovered from COVID-19. A freely available public database, intended as a resource for researchers studying the immune response to SARS-CoV-2, is where the repertoires were released. The samples were drawn from the first 160 participants of the ongoing ImmuneRACE study and from over 950 subjects provided by 6 global collaborators. Sample metadata almost always included a de-identified subject ID, COVID-19 status, age in years and sex. Where HLA class I and class II types were available, the types were taken from metadata supplied by the sample provider, not from assay-based typing.

Results the study describes overall, beyond this receptor: How much clinical and demographic metadata was included differed by source and by participant, and the metadata was provided uncurated.

TCRbeta CDR3 regions were amplified from genomic DNA using the immunoSEQ Assay, a bias-controlled multiplex PCR. In the original analysis: Nucleated cell counts per sample were estimated from amplification of reference gene primers within the assay. To quantify the absolute abundance of each unique TCRbeta CDR3 rearrangement, sequence reads were collapsed and filtered. For each sample, productive Simpson clonality was calculated by taking the square root of Simpson's diversity index across productive rearrangements. TCRdb retrieved this table from immuneACCESS and kept in-frame rearrangements only. Not all clones are present; in checked studies, unresolved V genes account for under half, and no reason is known for the remainder. The DNA was the basis for D and trimming; V, J and clone size are from that table. This sample holds 150,000 to 200,000 clones; 65% to 85% were observed only once. The ten largest make up under 5.5% of the sample.

Collaborating institutions collected whole blood in K2EDTA tubes following their own protocols. Collaborator samples were shipped for TCRbeta analysis as frozen whole blood, isolated PBMCs, or DNA extracted from either sample type. The rearrangement combines TRBV12-3 or TRBV12-4 with TRBJ1-1, and possibly TRBD1, on 6 matching bases. This TCR came from a woman aged 25 to 39 with acute or convalescent COVID-19. Sequenced sample: peripheral blood. The encoded CDR3 is CASTHRASVGAFF. The DNA reads TGTGCCAGCACACACAGGGCATCCGTCGGAGCTTTCTTT.